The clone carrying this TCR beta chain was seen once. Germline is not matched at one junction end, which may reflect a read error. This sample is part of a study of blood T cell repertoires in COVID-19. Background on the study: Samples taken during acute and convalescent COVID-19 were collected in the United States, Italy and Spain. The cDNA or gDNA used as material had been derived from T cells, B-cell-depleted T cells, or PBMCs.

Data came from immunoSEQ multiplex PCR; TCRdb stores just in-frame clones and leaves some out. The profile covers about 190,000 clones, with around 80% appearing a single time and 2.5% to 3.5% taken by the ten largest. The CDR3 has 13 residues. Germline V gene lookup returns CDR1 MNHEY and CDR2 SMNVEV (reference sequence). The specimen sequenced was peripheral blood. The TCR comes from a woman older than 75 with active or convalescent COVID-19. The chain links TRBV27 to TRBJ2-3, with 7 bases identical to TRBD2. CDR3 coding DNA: TGTGCCAGCAGTTCCCACACAACTAGCGCCGCGGTTTTT. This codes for CASSSHTTSAAVF.